Given below is one T cell receptor beta chain in context. What it binds is not known. Libraries were prepared by immunoSEQ multiplex PCR; TCRdb keeps only in-frame clonotypes and omits some of them. The data hold about 67,000 clones, with roughly 81% observed a single time. The record originates from a study of OX40 agonist ivuxolimab in advanced cancers. Study-level information: Patients were around 83% male with ages about 23 to 79, mean around 58. There were three patients with partial responses, one having hepatocellular carcinoma and two cutaneous melanoma. Study-wide results and limits: CD4+ and CD8+ blood T cells expanded clonally by week 6 at 0.1 to 3.0 mg/kg. Expanded clones were, on average, more numerous among CD8+ T cells than CD4+.

This CDR3 has 16 residues. Trimming removed 3 bases from V and 4 bases from J, with 16 bases in between. CDR1 and CDR2 (germline): LNHDA, SQIVND (reference sequence). The sequences come from CD4+ or CD8+ T cells sorted from blood, collected in a trial of the OX40 agonist ivuxolimab. This TCR derives from an adult with an advanced solid tumor such as melanoma, head and neck, liver or kidney cancer. The chain joins TRBV19 to TRBJ1-5, with D perhaps matching TRBD1 (6 bases). The CDR3 sequence: CASSMTGHSPNQPQHF. The CDR3 bases are TGTGCCAGTAGTATGACAGGTCACTCGCCTAATCAGCCCCAGCATTTT. Looking up the rest from reference TRBV19 and TRBJ1-5 gives the full variable domain: DGGITQSPKYLFRKEGQNVTLSCEQNLNHDAMYWYRQDPGQGLRLIYYSQIVNDFQKGDIAEGYSVSREKKESFPLTVTSAQKNPTAFYLCASSMTGHSPNQPQHFGDGTRLSIL.